This T cell receptor (beta chain) stems from a study of control samples from healthy donors and cancer patients. CDR1 and CDR2 from the germline V gene are SGHDN and FVKESK. The CDR3 runs 17 residues. Trimming took 5 bases from V and 8 from J; bases not matched to a gene: 13. Using immunoSEQ multiplex PCR, the repertoire was profiled, and TCRdb retains in-frame clones only, with some absent. This table holds about 160,000 clones, 70% to 90% found once. What was sequenced was blood. This rearrangement joins TRBV14 to TRBJ2-4; TRBD2 agrees at 12 bases. The clonotype comes from a man younger than 40 in good health. CDR3 coding DNA: TGTGCCAGCAGCTTCCGGACTAGCGGGACCTCACGGGACATTCAGTACTTC. Protein product: CASSFRTSGTSRDIQYF.